The source of this T cell receptor (beta chain) is a study of CD8 T cells in ankylosing spondylitis. Study conclusions and caveats: CD8+ disease-linked clones were present at relatively low frequencies in blood. A motif in TCR beta, a set of 8 or 9 highly homologous variants, appeared characteristic of ankylosing spondylitis blood.

Using quantitative 5'-RACE with molecular barcodes, the authors made TCR beta libraries. TCRdb re-called the 5' RACE reads through MiXCR, storing one row per CDR3 protein. Of roughly 170,000 distinct CDR3 sequences listed, 9.8% are singletons. Worth noting for this clonotype: Its specificity is unknown.

CDR3 length equals 13 residues. Germline trimming cut 2 bases from V and 5 bases from J; bases unmatched to any gene: 3. Germline V CDR1 and CDR2: GTSNPN, SVGIG (reference sequence). Sequencing was done on a sample of blood, either unsorted or a sorted T cell fraction (not recorded which). The receptor's source is a female donor with ankylosing spondylitis or in good health (not recorded which). The chain couples TRBV30 to TRBJ2-7; 10 positions agree with TRBD2. CDR3 region: CAWSRLAGDEQYF. The CDR3, as DNA: TGTGCCTGGAGTCGGCTAGCGGGGGACGAGCAGTACTTC.